This T cell receptor beta chain comes out of a study of response to subunit inactivated influenza vaccine. Study-level results: Authors suggested that a seasonal influenza vaccination recruits few new T cells each time.

One entry per CDR3 protein, called by TCRdb with MiXCR from the RT-PCR reads. The sample lists about half a million distinct CDR3 sequences, 9.5% to 13% occurring once. The CDR3 consists of 15 residues. The V gene end was trimmed by 4 bases and the J gene end by 2 bases; junction bases not matched to a gene: 4. Germline V gives CDR1 SNHLY, CDR2 FYNNEI. To note about this clonotype: Its target is not known.

The TCR was taken from a man aged 50 or older who received an inactivated influenza vaccine. The chain joins TRBV2 to TRBJ2-1, with TRBD1 identical over 8 bases. The sequences come from PBMCs from blood, collected around seven weeks after vaccination. CDR3 sequence: CASSGTGGPYNEQFF. CDR3 bases: TGTGCCAGCAGTGGAACAGGGGGGCCCTACAATGAGCAGTTCTTC.